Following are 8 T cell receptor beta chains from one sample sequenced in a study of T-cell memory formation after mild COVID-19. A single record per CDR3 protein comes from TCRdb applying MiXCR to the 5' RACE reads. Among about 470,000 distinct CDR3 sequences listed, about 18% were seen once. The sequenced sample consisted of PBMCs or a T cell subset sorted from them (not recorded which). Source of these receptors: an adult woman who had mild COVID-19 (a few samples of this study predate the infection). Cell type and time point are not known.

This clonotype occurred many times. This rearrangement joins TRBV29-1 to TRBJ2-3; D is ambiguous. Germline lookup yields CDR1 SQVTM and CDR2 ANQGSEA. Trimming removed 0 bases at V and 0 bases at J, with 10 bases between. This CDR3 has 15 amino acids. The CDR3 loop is CSVEDNVRSTDTQYF. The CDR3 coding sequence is TGCAGCGTTGAAGATAATGTAAGGAGCACAGATACGCAGTATTTT.

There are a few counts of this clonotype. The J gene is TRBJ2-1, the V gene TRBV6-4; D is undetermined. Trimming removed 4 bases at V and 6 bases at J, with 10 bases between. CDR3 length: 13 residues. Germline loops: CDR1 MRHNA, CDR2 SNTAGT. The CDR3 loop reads CASSGPRINEQFF. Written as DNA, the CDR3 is TGTGCCAGCAGTGGCCCTCGGATCAATGAGCAGTTCTTC.

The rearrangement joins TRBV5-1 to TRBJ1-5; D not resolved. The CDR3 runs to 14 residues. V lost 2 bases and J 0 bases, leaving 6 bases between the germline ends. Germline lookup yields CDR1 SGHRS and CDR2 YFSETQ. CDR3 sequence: CASSFPHSNQPQHF. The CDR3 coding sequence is TGCGCCAGCAGCTTCCCCCATAGCAATCAGCCCCAGCATTTT. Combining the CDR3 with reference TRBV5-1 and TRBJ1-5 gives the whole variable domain KAGVTQTPRYLIKTRGQQVTLSCSPISGHRSVSWYQQTPGQGLQFLFEYFSETQRNKGNFPGRFSGRQFSNSRSEMNVSTLELGDSALYLCASSFPHSNQPQHFGDGTRLSIL.

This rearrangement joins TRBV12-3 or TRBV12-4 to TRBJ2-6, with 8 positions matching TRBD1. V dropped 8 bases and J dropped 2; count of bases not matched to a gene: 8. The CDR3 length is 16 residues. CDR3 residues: CASVPGQATGANVLTF. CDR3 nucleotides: TGTGCCAGCGTTCCGGGACAGGCCACTGGGGCCAACGTCCTGACTTTC.

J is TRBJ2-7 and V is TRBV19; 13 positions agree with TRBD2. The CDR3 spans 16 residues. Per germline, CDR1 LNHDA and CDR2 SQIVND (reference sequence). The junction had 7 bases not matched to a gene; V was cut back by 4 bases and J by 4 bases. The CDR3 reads CASSTETSGRWYEQYF. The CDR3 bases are TGTGCCAGTAGTACAGAGACTAGCGGGAGGTGGTACGAGCAGTACTTC.

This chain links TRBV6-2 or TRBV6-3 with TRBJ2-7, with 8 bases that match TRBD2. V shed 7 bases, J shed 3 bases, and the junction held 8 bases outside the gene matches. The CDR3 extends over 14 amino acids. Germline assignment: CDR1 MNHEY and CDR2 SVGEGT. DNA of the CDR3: TGTGCCAGCAACTTAGCGGGAAACGTCTACGAGCAGTACTTC. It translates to CASNLAGNVYEQYF.

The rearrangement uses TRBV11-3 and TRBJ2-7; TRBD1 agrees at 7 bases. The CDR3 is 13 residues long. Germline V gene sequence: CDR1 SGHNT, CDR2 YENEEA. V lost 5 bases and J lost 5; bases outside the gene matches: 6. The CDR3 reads CASSQRGGHEQYF. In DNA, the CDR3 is TGTGCCAGCAGCCAGAGAGGGGGCCACGAGCAGTACTTC.

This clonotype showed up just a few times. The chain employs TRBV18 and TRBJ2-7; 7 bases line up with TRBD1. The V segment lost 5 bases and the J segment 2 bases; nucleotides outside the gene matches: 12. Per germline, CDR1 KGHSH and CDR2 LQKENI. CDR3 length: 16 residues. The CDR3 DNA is TGTGCCAGCTCAGCTAGACAGGGTATGGGAACCTACGAGCAGTACTTC. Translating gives CASSARQGMGTYEQYF.